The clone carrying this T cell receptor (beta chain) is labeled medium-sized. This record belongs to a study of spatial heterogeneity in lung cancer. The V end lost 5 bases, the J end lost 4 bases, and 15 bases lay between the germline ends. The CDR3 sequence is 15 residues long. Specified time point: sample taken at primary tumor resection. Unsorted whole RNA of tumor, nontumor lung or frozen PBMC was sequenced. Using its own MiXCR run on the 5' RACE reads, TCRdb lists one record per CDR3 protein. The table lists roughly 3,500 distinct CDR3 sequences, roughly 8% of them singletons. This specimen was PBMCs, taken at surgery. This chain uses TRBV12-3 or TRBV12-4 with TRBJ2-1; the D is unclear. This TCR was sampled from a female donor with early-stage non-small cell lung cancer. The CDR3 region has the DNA TGTGCCAGCAGTCCTGACACCCTGCGGTACAATGAGCAGTTCTTC. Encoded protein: CASSPDTLRYNEQFF.